These T cell receptor beta chains were read from a single sample in a study of blood T cells in healthy people across ages. TCRdb independently ran MiXCR on the 5' RACE reads; one entry per CDR3 protein. Among some 1.4 million distinct CDR3 sequences listed, approximately 40% were seen once. Material: blood. These TCRs come from a woman aged 18-29 years in good health. Each CDR3 is given with its conserved first and last residue. The size of a clone is reported for some rows only, either as once, few or many, or as a class for expanded clones.

clone size: many
V gene: TRBV5-5
J gene: TRBJ2-5
CDR3 protein: CASSLEPMRETQYF

clone size: few
V gene: TRBV10-3
J gene: TRBJ2-7
CDR3 protein: CAISESTLLSSYNEQYF

clone size: -
V gene: TRBV6-6
J gene: TRBJ2-3
CDR3 protein: CASRDGLAGVTTQYF

clone size: -
V gene: TRBV6-5
J gene: TRBJ2-7
CDR3 protein: CASSDQGGAIKQHF

clone size: -
V gene: TRBV5-1
J gene: TRBJ2-7
CDR3 protein: CASTTSDIAINEQYF

clone size: -
V gene: TRBV24-1
J gene: TRBJ2-3
CDR3 protein: CATSDSSPNTDTQYF

clone size: few
V gene: TRBV21-1
J gene: TRBJ2-3
CDR3 protein: CASSNTPRGTSGASSTDTQYF

clone size: -
V gene: TRBV25-1
J gene: TRBJ2-7
CDR3 protein: CASNAGGLSYEQYF

clone size: -
V gene: TRBV24-1
J gene: TRBJ2-1
CDR3 protein: CATSDPRRVDEQFF

clone size: few
V gene: TRBV27
J gene: TRBJ1-4
CDR3 protein: CASSPHATDNEKLFF

clone size: -
V gene: TRBV12-3/TRBV12-4
J gene: TRBJ1-2
CDR3 protein: CASSFGQTYNYGYTF

clone size: -
V gene: TRBV4-1
J gene: TRBJ1-1
CDR3 protein: CASSQAHRGRTEAFF

clone size: -
V gene: TRBV28
J gene: TRBJ2-7
CDR3 protein: CASRTGSIGSYEQYF

clone size: few
V gene: TRBV6-2/TRBV6-3
J gene: TRBJ1-5
CDR3 protein: CASILDGGNQPQHF

clone size: -
V gene: TRBV30
J gene: TRBJ2-7
CDR3 protein: CAWRTGLGVYEQYF

clone size: -
V gene: TRBV20-1
J gene: TRBJ2-5
CDR3 protein: CSASAPASGTKETQYF

clone size: -
V gene: TRBV6-5
J gene: TRBJ2-7
CDR3 protein: CVSSYGGAGGSYEQYF

clone size: -
V gene: TRBV20-1
J gene: TRBJ2-3
CDR3 protein: CSATRTSGYTDTQYF

clone size: few
V gene: TRBV12-3/TRBV12-4
J gene: TRBJ2-7
CDR3 protein: CASRGANYEQYF

clone size: once
V gene: TRBV4-1
J gene: TRBJ1-5
CDR3 protein: CTSSRTGKGQPQHF

clone size: -
V gene: TRBV2
J gene: TRBJ2-5
CDR3 protein: CASRGLQGGETQYF

clone size: -
V gene: TRBV11-2
J gene: TRBJ2-3
CDR3 protein: CASSLGLAGSGDDTQYF

clone size: -
V gene: TRBV3-1
J gene: TRBJ2-5
CDR3 protein: CASSQDHLAGIQETQYF

clone size: -
V gene: TRBV18
J gene: TRBJ2-3
CDR3 protein: CASSPGQFRPGHLALTDTQYF

clone size: -
V gene: TRBV20-1
J gene: TRBJ2-7
CDR3 protein: CSAKNSGTGVYEQYF

clone size: few
V gene: TRBV3-1
J gene: TRBJ2-3
CDR3 protein: CASSQDDRTGVTDTQYF

clone size: -
V gene: TRBV2
J gene: TRBJ2-2
CDR3 protein: CASSGSGAGTGELFF

clone size: -
V gene: TRBV27
J gene: TRBJ1-2
CDR3 protein: CASSPSGFGGYTF

clone size: many
V gene: TRBV29-1
J gene: TRBJ2-3
CDR3 protein: CSVEEGYRGLTDTQYF

clone size: few
V gene: TRBV27
J gene: TRBJ1-1
CDR3 protein: CASSFRTGGYTEAFF

clone size: -
V gene: TRBV12-3/TRBV12-4
J gene: TRBJ1-2
CDR3 protein: CASGHTDRKGQSYGYTF

clone size: many
V gene: TRBV11-2
J gene: TRBJ2-1
CDR3 protein: CASSLVAGYNNEQFF

clone size: -
V gene: TRBV6-1
J gene: TRBJ2-2
CDR3 protein: CASSVRAWGELFF

clone size: -
V gene: TRBV6-5
J gene: TRBJ2-7
CDR3 protein: CASSSGQAVRDEQYF

clone size: -
V gene: TRBV6-2/TRBV6-3
J gene: TRBJ1-6
CDR3 protein: CASIPSSYNSPLHF

clone size: many
V gene: TRBV7-3
J gene: TRBJ2-5
CDR3 protein: CASSFDRQETQYF

clone size: -
V gene: TRBV18
J gene: TRBJ2-1
CDR3 protein: CASSPNEGSYNEQFF

clone size: few
V gene: TRBV9
J gene: TRBJ2-3
CDR3 protein: CASSSQGQGYTDTQYF

clone size: -
V gene: TRBV27
J gene: TRBJ1-2
CDR3 protein: CASPSEGAQDGYTF

clone size: -
V gene: TRBV5-1
J gene: TRBJ2-7
CDR3 protein: CASSTPGPPGYEQYF

clone size: -
V gene: TRBV7-9
J gene: TRBJ2-7
CDR3 protein: CASSLGGRESSYEQYF

clone size: -
V gene: TRBV21-1
J gene: TRBJ2-3
CDR3 protein: CASSKETASTDTQYF

clone size: -
V gene: TRBV9
J gene: TRBJ1-6
CDR3 protein: CASSVRDRFNSPLHF

clone size: few
V gene: TRBV6-1
J gene: TRBJ2-3
CDR3 protein: CASSEQMGTQYF

clone size: -
V gene: TRBV11-2
J gene: TRBJ2-3
CDR3 protein: CASSTTLLLGADTQYF

clone size: few
V gene: TRBV5-1
J gene: TRBJ2-3
CDR3 protein: CAGSLGSSGGTDTQYF

clone size: -
V gene: TRBV4-1
J gene: TRBJ2-2
CDR3 protein: CASSQESAGGSTGELFF

clone size: -
V gene: TRBV28
J gene: TRBJ2-1
CDR3 protein: CASSSSLRDLLGNEQFF

clone size: few
V gene: TRBV10-3
J gene: TRBJ2-6
CDR3 protein: CASGQTSGANVLTF

clone size: -
V gene: TRBV29-1
J gene: TRBJ2-3
CDR3 protein: CSVALANTDTQYF

clone size: few
V gene: TRBV7-2
J gene: TRBJ2-1
CDR3 protein: CASTIGLSSYNEQFF

clone size: -
V gene: TRBV5-6
J gene: TRBJ2-3
CDR3 protein: CASSRGLAGKDTQYF

clone size: -
V gene: TRBV27
J gene: TRBJ2-3
CDR3 protein: CASSLFGRGPSDTQYF

clone size: few
V gene: TRBV12-3/TRBV12-4
J gene: TRBJ2-1
CDR3 protein: CASSFDRVRYNEQFF

clone size: -
V gene: TRBV7-3
J gene: TRBJ2-7
CDR3 protein: CASSVLAGPYEQYF

clone size: -
V gene: TRBV12-3/TRBV12-4
J gene: TRBJ1-6
CDR3 protein: CASSFYGGPLHF

clone size: few
V gene: TRBV12-3/TRBV12-4
J gene: TRBJ1-5
CDR3 protein: CASSSQGTNQPQHF